The clone carrying this TCR beta chain was counted only a few times. This sample stems from a study of blood T cell repertoires in COVID-19. The wider study: Sample material is recorded as cDNA or gDNA derived from T cells, B-cell-depleted T cells, or PBMCs.

The CDR3 covers 14 residues. The V and J ends lost 3 bases and 5 bases, in that order; junction bases with no gene match: 5. CDR1 SGHDT and CDR2 YYEEEE come from the germline V gene. In the authors' workflow: Researchers report that nucleated cell counts were estimated from reference gene primer amplification. Libraries were prepared by immunoSEQ multiplex PCR; TCRdb keeps only in-frame clonotypes and omits some of them. For V, J and clone size, that table is used; D and trimming come from the DNA. The table includes under 150,000 clones, around 84% detected once. The chain has TRBV5-6 and TRBJ1-5; TRBD1 matches at 7 bases. The sequenced sample was peripheral blood. The origin of this receptor is a man aged 35-49 years with acute or convalescent COVID-19. DNA for the CDR3: TGTGCCAGCAGCTCGAAACAGGGGCATCAGCCCCAGCATTTT. The encoded protein is CASSSKQGHQPQHF.